This T cell receptor beta chain was identified in a study of blood T cell repertoires in COVID-19. About the study: The United States, Italy and Spain provided the acute and convalescent COVID-19 samples.

The CDR3 sequence is 14 residues long. Germline trimming cut 6 bases from V and 4 bases from J; bases unmatched to any gene: 4. Germline lookup yields CDR1 MNHEY and CDR2 SMNVEV (reference sequence). Original processing notes: Scientists estimated how many nucleated cells there were by amplifying reference gene primers. Measured with immunoSEQ multiplex PCR; TCRdb has only the in-frame clones, and not every one. V and J calls and clone size are those listed in that table; D and trimming were worked out from the DNA. The repertoire includes around 180,000 clones, approximately 90% of them detected once, and 2.1% sits in the top ten.

The chain employs TRBV27 and TRBJ2-3; 10 nucleotides agree with TRBD2. Source material: peripheral blood. The receptor was derived from an older man with active or convalescent COVID-19. This chain's CDR3 is CASRVAGGPDTQYF. The DNA of the CDR3 is TGTGCCAGCAGGGTAGCGGGGGGACCAGATACGCAGTATTTT.